Reported below is one T cell receptor beta chain. Antigen specificity is unknown. Sequenced by immunoSEQ multiplex PCR; TCRdb stores in-frame clones only, minus some. The table has roughly 30,000 clones, about nine tenths seen once. Germline lookup yields CDR1 SGHRS and CDR2 YFSETQ. The ends were cut back, 4 bases at V and 2 bases at J, with 11 bases in the middle. The CDR3 extends over 14 amino acids. This sample is part of a study of OX40 agonist ivuxolimab in advanced cancers. Study-level background: It was ivuxolimab, an agonistic anti-OX40 (CD134) antibody, that patients were treated with. Intravenous ivuxolimab was administered to patients every 2 weeks at 0.01 to 10 mg/kg. Study-wide points: Clonal expansion was seen in CD4+ and CD8+ blood T cells by week 6 at 0.1 to 3.0 mg/kg.

This TCR came from an adult with an advanced solid tumor such as melanoma, head and neck, liver or kidney cancer. The sample consisted of CD4+ or CD8+ T cells sorted from blood, taken in a trial of the OX40 agonist ivuxolimab. The rearrangement joins TRBV5-1 to TRBJ2-3, with D possibly being TRBD2 (6 bases). CDR3 protein: CASSMGLDTDTQYF. CDR3 nucleotide sequence: TGCGCCAGCAGCATGGGACTTGACACAGATACGCAGTATTTT.